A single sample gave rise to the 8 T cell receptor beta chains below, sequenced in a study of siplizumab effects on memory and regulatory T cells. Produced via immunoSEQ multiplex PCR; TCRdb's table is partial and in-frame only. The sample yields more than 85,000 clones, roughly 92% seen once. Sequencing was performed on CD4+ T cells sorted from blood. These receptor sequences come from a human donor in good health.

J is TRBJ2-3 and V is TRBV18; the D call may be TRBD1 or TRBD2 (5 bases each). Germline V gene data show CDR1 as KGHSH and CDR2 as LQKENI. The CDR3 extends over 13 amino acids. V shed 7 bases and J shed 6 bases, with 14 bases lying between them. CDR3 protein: CASLMNWGDTQYF. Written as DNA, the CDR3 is TGTGCCAGCTTAATGAACTGGGGGGATACGCAGTATTTT.

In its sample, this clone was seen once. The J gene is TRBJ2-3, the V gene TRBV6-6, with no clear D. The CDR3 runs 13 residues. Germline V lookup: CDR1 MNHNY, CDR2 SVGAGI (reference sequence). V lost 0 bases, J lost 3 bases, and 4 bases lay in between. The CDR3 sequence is CASSYSMTDTQYF. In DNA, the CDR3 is TGTGCCAGCAGTTACTCGATGACAGATACGCAGTATTTT.

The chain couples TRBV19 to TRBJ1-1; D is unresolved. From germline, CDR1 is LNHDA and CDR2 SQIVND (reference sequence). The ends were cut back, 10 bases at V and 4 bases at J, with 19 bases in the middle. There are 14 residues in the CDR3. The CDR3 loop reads CATLLMGGTTEAFF. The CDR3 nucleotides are TGTGCCACCCTCCTGATGGGCGGAACCACTGAAGCTTTCTTT.

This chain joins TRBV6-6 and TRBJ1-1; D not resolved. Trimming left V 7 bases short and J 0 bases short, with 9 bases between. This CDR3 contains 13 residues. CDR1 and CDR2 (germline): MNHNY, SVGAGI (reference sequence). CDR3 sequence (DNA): TGTGCCAGCATGAAGGGAATGAACACTGAAGCTTTCTTT. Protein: CASMKGMNTEAFF.

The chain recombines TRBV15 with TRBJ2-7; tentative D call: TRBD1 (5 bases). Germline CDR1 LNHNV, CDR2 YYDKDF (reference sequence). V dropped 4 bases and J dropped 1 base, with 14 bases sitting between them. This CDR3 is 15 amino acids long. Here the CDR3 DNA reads TGTGCCACCAGCATCATTGAGAAGGGGTCCTACGAGCAGTACTTC. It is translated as CATSIIEKGSYEQYF.

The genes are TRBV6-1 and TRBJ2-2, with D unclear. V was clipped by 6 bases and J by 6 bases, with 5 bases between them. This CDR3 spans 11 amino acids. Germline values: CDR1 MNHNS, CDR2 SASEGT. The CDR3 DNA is TGTGCCAGCAGGCGACCCGGGGAGCTGTTTTTT. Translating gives CASRRPGELFF.

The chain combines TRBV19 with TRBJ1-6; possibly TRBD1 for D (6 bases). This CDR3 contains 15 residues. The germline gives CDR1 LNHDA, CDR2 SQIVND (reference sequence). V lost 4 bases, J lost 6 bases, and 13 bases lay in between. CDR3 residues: CASSRGWTVNSPLHF. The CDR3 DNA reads TGTGCCAGTAGTAGGGGTTGGACAGTTAATTCACCCCTCCACTTT.

The CDR3 is CASSIVSVGHEQYF. The CDR3 DNA reads as TGTGCCAGTAGTATAGTGTCCGTGGGGCACGAGCAGTACTTC. The gene calls are TRBV19 and TRBJ2-7; TRBD1 is a possible D gene (5 bases). V was clipped by 1 base and J by 5 bases, with 12 bases between them. This CDR3 is 14 amino acids long. Germline CDR1 LNHDA, CDR2 SQIVND (reference sequence). Combining the CDR3 with reference TRBV19 and TRBJ2-7 gives the whole variable domain DGGITQSPKYLFRKEGQNVTLSCEQNLNHDAMYWYRQDPGQGLRLIYYSQIVNDFQKGDIAEGYSVSREKKESFPLTVTSAQKNPTAFYLCASSIVSVGHEQYFGPGTRLTVT.